This T cell receptor (beta chain) was retrieved from a study of blood T cell repertoires in COVID-19. The CDR3 has 14 amino acids. The ends were cut back, 2 bases at V and 1 base at J, with 7 bases in the middle. The germline V gene encodes CDR1 MDHEN and CDR2 SYDVKM. In the original processing: Reference gene primer amplification in the assay estimated nucleated cell counts. Libraries were prepared by immunoSEQ multiplex PCR; TCRdb keeps only in-frame clonotypes and omits some of them. The DNA gave D and trimming, while V, J and clone size come from that table. The sample carries 100,000 or so clones, approximately 78% recorded once.

The sequence came from a man aged 50-60 years with active or convalescent COVID-19. V usage is TRBV28 and J usage is TRBJ2-3; weak D call: TRBD1 (6 bases). Sequenced input: peripheral blood. The CDR3, as DNA: TGTGCCAGCAGTTTAAACAGGGGCACAGATACGCAGTATTTT. Amino acid sequence: CASSLNRGTDTQYF.